The 4 T cell receptor beta chains given below trace back to one sample, sequenced in a study of esophageal squamous cell carcinoma under preoperative chemotherapy. Via MiXCR, TCRdb re-called the PCR reads, giving one row per CDR3 protein. The table has 15,000 or so distinct CDR3 sequences, 40% to 50% seen once; the top ten hold more than 25%. The time point denotes: before preoperative PTX-NDP chemotherapy. The specimen was collected from a patient given preoperative chemotherapy. The receptors derive from a human donor with esophageal squamous cell carcinoma. The donor label of this sample is uncertain.

In regard to this clonotype: Germline and junction disagree at one end, which may indicate a read error. The chain employs TRBV6-4 and TRBJ2-3; TRBD2 agrees at 7 bases. CDR1 and CDR2 from the germline V gene are MRHNA and SNTAGT. The CDR3 is made up of 13 amino acids. CDR3 sequence (DNA): TGTGCCAGGGGGGAGGGTGGCAAAGATACTCAGTACTTT. Protein sequence: CARGEGGKDTQYF.

The V and J genes are TRBV7-3 and TRBJ2-3, with D possibly called TRBD1 or TRBD2 (6 bases each). Trimming removed 11 bases at V and 5 bases at J, with 23 bases between. The CDR3 totals 15 residues. Per germline, CDR1 SGHTA and CDR2 FQGTGA. The CDR3 DNA follows: TGTGCCGGCGGCGCTGGGGGCGGGGACAAAGATACGCAGTATTTT. It yields the protein CAGGAGGGDKDTQYF.

This clonotype has ten or more counts. The J gene is TRBJ1-1, the V gene TRBV6-5; TRBD1 aligns across 8 bases. V shed 0 bases, J shed 1 base, and the junction held 7 bases outside the gene matches. Germline CDR1 reads MNHEY; CDR2 reads SVGAGI. The CDR3 covers 17 residues. CDR3 nucleotides: TGTGCCAGCAGTTACTCGATTCCGACAGGGGCGAACACTGAAGCTTTCTTT. The encoded protein is CASSYSIPTGANTEAFF.

The V call is TRBV7-6, the J call TRBJ2-1; tentatively, D is TRBD1 (5 bases). Germline lookup yields CDR1 SGHVS and CDR2 FNYEAQ. The V end lost 3 bases, the J end lost 10 bases, and 16 bases lay between the germline ends. The CDR3 has 14 residues. CDR3 region: CASSFRIGAYEQFF. In nucleotides, the CDR3 is TGTGCCAGCAGCTTTAGAATTGGGGCCTACGAGCAGTTCTTC.